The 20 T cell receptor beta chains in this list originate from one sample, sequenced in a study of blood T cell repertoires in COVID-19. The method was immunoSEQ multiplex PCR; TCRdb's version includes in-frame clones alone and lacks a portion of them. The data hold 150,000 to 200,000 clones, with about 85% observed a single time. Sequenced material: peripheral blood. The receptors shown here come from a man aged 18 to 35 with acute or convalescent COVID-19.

CDR3 residues: CASSELVRRATNEKLFF. The DNA of the CDR3 is TGTGCCAGCAGTGAACTTGTCCGGAGAGCAACTAATGAAAAACTGTTTTTT. The rearrangement joins TRBV2 to TRBJ1-4; D call uncertain. V was cut by 2 bases and J by 0 bases, with 13 bases left in between. This CDR3 region has 17 residues. The germline V gene encodes CDR1 SNHLY and CDR2 FYNNEI.

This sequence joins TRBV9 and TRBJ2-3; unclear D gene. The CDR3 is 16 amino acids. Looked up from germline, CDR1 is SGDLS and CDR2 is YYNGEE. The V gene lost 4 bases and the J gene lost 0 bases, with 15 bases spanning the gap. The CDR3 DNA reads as TGTGCCAGCAGCACTACTGCCAGACCTAGCACAGATACGCAGTATTTT. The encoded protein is CASSTTARPSTDTQYF.

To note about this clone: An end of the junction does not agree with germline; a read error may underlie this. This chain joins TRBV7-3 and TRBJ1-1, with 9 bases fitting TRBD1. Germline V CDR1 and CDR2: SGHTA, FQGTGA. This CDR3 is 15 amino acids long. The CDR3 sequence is CASSLTGGVNTEAFF. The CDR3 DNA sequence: TGTGCCAGCAGCCTAACAGGGGGCGTGAACACTGAAGCTTTCTTT. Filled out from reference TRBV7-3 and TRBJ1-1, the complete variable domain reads GAGVSQTPSNKVTEKGKYVELRCDPISGHTALYWYRQSLGQGPEFLIYFQGTGAADDSGLPNDRFFAVRPEGSVSTLKIQRTERGDSAVYLCASSLTGGVNTEAFFGQGTRLTVV.

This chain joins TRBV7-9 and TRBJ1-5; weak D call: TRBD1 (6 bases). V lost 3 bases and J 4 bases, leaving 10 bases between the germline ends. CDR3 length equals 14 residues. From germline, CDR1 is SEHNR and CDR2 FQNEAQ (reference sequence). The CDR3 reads CASSLDSHNQPQHF. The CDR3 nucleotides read TGTGCCAGCAGCTTGGACAGCCATAATCAGCCCCAGCATTTT.

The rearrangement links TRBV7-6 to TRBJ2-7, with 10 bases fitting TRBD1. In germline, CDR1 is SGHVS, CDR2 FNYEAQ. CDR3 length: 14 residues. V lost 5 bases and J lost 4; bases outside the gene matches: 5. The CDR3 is CASSPWTGGYEQYF. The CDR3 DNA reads TGTGCCAGCAGCCCCTGGACAGGGGGTTACGAGCAGTACTTC.

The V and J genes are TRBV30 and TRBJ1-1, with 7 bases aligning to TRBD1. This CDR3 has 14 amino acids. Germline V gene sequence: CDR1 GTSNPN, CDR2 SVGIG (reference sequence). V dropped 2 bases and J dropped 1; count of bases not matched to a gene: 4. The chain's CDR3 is CAWSLTGRNTEAFF. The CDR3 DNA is TGTGCCTGGAGTTTGACAGGGAGGAACACTGAAGCTTTCTTT.

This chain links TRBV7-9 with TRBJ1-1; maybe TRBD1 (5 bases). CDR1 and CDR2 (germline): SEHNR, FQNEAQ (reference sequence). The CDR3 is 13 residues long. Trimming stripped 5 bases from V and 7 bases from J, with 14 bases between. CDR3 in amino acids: CASSPSGGFEAFF. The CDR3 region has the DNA TGTGCCAGCAGCCCCTCGGGGGGTTTTGAAGCTTTCTTT. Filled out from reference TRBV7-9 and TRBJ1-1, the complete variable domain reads DTGVSQNPRHKITKRGQNVTFRCDPISEHNRLYWYRQTLGQGPEFLTYFQNEAQLEKSRLLSDRFSAERPKGSFSTLEIQRTEQGDSAMYLCASSPSGGFEAFFGQGTRLTVV.

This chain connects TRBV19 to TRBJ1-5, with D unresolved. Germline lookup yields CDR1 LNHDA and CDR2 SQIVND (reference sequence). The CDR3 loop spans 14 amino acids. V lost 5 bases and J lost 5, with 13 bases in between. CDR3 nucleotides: TGTGCCAGTAGTCCCATGAGCGGCGATCAGCCCCAGCATTTT. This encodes CASSPMSGDQPQHF. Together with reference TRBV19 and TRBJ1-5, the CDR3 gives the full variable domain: DGGITQSPKYLFRKEGQNVTLSCEQNLNHDAMYWYRQDPGQGLRLIYYSQIVNDFQKGDIAEGYSVSREKKESFPLTVTSAQKNPTAFYLCASSPMSGDQPQHFGDGTRLSIL.

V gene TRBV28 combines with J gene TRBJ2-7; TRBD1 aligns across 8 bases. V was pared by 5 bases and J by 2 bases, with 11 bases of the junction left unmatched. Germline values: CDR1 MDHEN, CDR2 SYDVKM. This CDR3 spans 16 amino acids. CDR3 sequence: CASSVAPDRATYEQYV. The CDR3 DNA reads TGTGCCAGCAGTGTGGCCCCGGACAGGGCAACCTACGAGCAGTACGTC.

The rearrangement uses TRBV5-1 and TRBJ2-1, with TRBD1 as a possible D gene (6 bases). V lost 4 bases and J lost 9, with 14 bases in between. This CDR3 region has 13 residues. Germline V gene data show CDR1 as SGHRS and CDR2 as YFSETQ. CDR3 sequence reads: CASSLQQGSEQFF. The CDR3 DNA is TGCGCCAGCAGCCTCCAACAGGGAAGTGAGCAGTTCTTC. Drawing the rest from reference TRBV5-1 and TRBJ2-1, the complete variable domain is KAGVTQTPRYLIKTRGQQVTLSCSPISGHRSVSWYQQTPGQGLQFLFEYFSETQRNKGNFPGRFSGRQFSNSRSEMNVSTLELGDSALYLCASSLQQGSEQFFGPGTRLTVL.

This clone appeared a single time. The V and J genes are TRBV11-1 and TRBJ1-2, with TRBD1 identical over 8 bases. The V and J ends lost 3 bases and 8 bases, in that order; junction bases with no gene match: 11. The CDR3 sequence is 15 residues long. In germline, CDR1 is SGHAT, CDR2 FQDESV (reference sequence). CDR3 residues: CASSLIDRGVGGYTF. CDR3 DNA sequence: TGTGCCAGCAGCTTGATTGACAGGGGAGTCGGAGGCTACACCTTC. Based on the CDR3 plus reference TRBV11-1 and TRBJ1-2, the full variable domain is EAEVAQSPRYKITEKSQAVAFWCDPISGHATLYWYRQILGQGPELLVQFQDESVVDDSQLPKDRFSAERLKGVDSTLKIQPAELGDSAMYLCASSLIDRGVGGYTFGSGTRLTVV.

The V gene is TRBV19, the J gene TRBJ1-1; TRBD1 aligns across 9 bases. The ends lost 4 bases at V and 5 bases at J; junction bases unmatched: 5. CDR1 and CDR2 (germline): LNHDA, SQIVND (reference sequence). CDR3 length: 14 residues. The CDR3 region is CASSTGTGRTEAFF. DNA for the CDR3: TGTGCCAGTAGTACCGGGACAGGGCGGACTGAAGCTTTCTTT.

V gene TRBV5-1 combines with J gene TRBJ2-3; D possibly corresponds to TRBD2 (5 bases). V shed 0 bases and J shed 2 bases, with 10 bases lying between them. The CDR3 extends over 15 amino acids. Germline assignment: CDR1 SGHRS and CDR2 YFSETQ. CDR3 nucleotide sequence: TGCGCCAGCAGCTTGGACGGGGAGAACACAGATACGCAGTATTTT. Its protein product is CASSLDGENTDTQYF.

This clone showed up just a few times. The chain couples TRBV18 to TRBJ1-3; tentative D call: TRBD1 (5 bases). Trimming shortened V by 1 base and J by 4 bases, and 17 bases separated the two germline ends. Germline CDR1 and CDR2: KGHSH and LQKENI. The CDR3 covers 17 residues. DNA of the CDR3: TGTGCCAGCTCACCACGGGGCGGCTCGGCTTTGGGAAACACCATATATTTT. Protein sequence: CASSPRGGSALGNTIYF.

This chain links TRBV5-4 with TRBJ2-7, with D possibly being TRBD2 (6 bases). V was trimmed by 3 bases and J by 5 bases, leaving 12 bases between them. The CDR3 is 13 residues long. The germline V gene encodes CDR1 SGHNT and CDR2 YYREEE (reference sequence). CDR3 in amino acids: CASSWGVGNEQYV. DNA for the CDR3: TGTGCCAGCAGCTGGGGGGTTGGCAACGAGCAGTACGTC.

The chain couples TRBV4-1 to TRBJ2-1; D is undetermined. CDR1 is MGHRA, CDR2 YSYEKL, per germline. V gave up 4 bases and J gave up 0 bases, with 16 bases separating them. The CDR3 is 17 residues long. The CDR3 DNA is TGCGCCAGCAGCCTAAGACGGAGCCCCGGCTCCTACAATGAGCAGTTCTTC. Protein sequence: CASSLRRSPGSYNEQFF.

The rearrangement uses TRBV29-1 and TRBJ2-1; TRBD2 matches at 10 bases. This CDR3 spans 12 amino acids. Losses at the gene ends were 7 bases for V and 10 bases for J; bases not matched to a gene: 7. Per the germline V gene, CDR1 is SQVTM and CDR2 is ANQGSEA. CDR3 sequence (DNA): TGCAGCGGCGGACTAGCGGCCCAGGAGCAGTTCTTC. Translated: CSGGLAAQEQFF.

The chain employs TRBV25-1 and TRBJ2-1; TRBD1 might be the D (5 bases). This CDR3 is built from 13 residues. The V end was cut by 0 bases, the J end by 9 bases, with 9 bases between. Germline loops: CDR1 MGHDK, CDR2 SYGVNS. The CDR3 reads CASSEYRVGEQFF. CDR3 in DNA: TGTGCCAGCAGTGAATACAGGGTCGGTGAGCAGTTCTTC.

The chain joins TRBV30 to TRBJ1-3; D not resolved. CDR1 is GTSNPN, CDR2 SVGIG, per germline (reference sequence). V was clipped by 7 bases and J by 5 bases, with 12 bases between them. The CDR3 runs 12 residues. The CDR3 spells CASSRERNTIYF. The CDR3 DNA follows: TGTGCCTCTTCCCGGGAACGAAACACCATATATTTT.

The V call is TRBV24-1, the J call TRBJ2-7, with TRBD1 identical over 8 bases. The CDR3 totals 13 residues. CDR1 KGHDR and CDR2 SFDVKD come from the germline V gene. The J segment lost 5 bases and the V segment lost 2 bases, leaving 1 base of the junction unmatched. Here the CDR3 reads CATSDSGGHEQYF. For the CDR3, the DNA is TGTGCCACCAGTGATTCAGGGGGCCACGAGCAGTACTTC.